This TCR beta chain was identified in a study of control samples from healthy donors and cancer patients. The CDR3 is 14 residues long. With 2 bases removed from V and 8 bases from J, the gap between germline ends came to 13 bases. The germline gives CDR1 SGHNT, CDR2 YENEEA. Assay: immunoSEQ multiplex PCR; the TCRdb copy retains only in-frame clones and omits some. There are 400,000 to 500,000 clones in the sample; around 90% occur only once, and roughly 6.4% lies in the top ten. Sequenced material: PBMCs. This TCR came from a middle-aged man with head and neck cancer. V usage is TRBV11-3 and J usage is TRBJ2-1, with D perhaps matching TRBD2 (5 bases). The CDR3: CASSLHGEMDEQFF. The CDR3 DNA follows: TGTGCCAGCAGCTTACACGGGGAGATGGATGAGCAGTTCTTC.